These 29 T cell receptor beta chains share one sample of origin, sequenced in a study of CD8 T cells in Susac syndrome. The RNA input was about 0.45 to 1 ug, and it was reverse transcribed with random hexamers. TCRdb re-called the immunoSEQ multiplex PCR reads with MiXCR, one entry per CDR3 protein. The repertoire holds 150,000 to 200,000 distinct CDR3 sequences, with nearly 95% as singletons. The sequenced material came from CD4+ T cells from PBMCs. These receptors were collected from a human donor with multiple sclerosis.

This chain connects TRBV7-3 to TRBJ1-1; the D is unclear. The CDR3 totals 13 residues. Trimming took 4 bases from V and 0 from J, leaving 6 bases between them. Germline V gene data show CDR1 as SGHTA and CDR2 as FQGTGA. CDR3 bases: TGTGCCAGCAGCTCCCAGATGAACACTGAAGCTTTCTTT. It encodes CASSSQMNTEAFF.

Only one count was recorded for this clonotype. CDR3 in DNA: TGTGCCAGTACCCGAGGACGGTCCCAAGAGACCCAGTACTTC. As protein: CASTRGRSQETQYF. The chain is built from TRBV19 and TRBJ2-5; no clear D. Trimming took 7 bases from V and 1 from J, leaving 13 bases between them. Germline lookup yields CDR1 LNHDA and CDR2 SQIVND (reference sequence). The CDR3 runs 14 residues.

The V call is TRBV5-6, the J call TRBJ2-2, with D tentatively TRBD1 (6 bases). Germline V gene lookup returns CDR1 SGHDT and CDR2 YYEEEE. The CDR3 has 15 residues. V shed 5 bases and J shed 2 bases, with 13 bases lying between them. The CDR3 loop reads CASSSWTVNTGELFF. In DNA form, the CDR3 reads TGTGCCAGCAGTTCCTGGACAGTTAACACCGGGGAGCTGTTTTTT.

This chain connects TRBV29-1 to TRBJ1-1; D uncertain. V gave up 4 bases and J gave up 1 base, with 7 bases separating them. The CDR3 has 12 residues. Germline-derived CDR1 and CDR2 are SQVTM and ANQGSEA. The CDR3 reads CSVAGSNTEAFF. The CDR3, as DNA: TGCAGCGTTGCCGGGTCGAACACTGAAGCTTTCTTT.

The chain carries TRBV5-1 and TRBJ1-2; 7 nucleotides line up with TRBD1. The CDR3 contains 12 residues. CDR1 is SGHRS and CDR2 is YFSETQ in the germline V gene. V dropped 7 bases and J dropped 6; count of bases not matched to a gene: 6. The DNA of the CDR3 is TGCGCCAGCCGATCTGACAGGGATGGCTACACCTTC. Translation gives CASRSDRDGYTF.

This clonotype was found once. The gene calls are TRBV20-1 and TRBJ1-1; 8 nucleotides agree with TRBD1. The V and J ends lost 6 bases and 5 bases, in that order; junction bases with no gene match: 8. CDR1 and CDR2 from the germline V gene are DFQATT and SNEGSKA (reference sequence). CDR3 length equals 13 residues. CDR3 in amino acids: CSALDRGSTEAFF. The CDR3 nucleotides are TGCAGTGCCCTAGACAGGGGAAGTACTGAAGCTTTCTTT.

V and J are TRBV18 and TRBJ1-4; weak D call: TRBD1 (5 bases). Germline loops: CDR1 KGHSH, CDR2 LQKENI. The CDR3 has 11 amino acids. V was shortened by 3 bases and J by 12 bases, with 8 bases between the two germline ends. The CDR3 DNA reads TGTGCCAGCTCACCGGACAAGGAACTGTTTTTT. It yields the protein CASSPDKELFF.

This clonotype has just one count. The chain is built from TRBV10-3 and TRBJ2-7, with 7 nucleotides matching TRBD2. Per the germline V gene, CDR1 is ENHRY and CDR2 is SYGVKD. The J segment lost 5 bases and the V segment lost 7 bases, leaving 17 bases of the junction unmatched. The CDR3 consists of 16 residues. CDR3 coding DNA: TGTGCCATCATTTACCCTCGGCGGAGCGGGAACCACGAGCAGTACTTC. Amino acid sequence: CAIIYPRRSGNHEQYF.

The V and J genes are TRBV7-9 and TRBJ2-1, with D unclear. V lost 5 bases to trimming and J lost 5 bases, with 13 bases between them. The CDR3 runs 14 residues. Germline V gives CDR1 SEHNR, CDR2 FQNEAQ (reference sequence). This chain's CDR3 is CASSPTRHNNEQFF. CDR3 bases: TGTGCCAGCAGCCCTACGCGTCACAACAATGAGCAGTTCTTC.

V usage is TRBV2 and J usage is TRBJ1-6; TRBD1 matches 9 bases. CDR1 is SNHLY and CDR2 is FYNNEI in the germline V gene. The CDR3 sequence is 13 residues long. In nucleotides, the CDR3 is TGTGCTACGTCCGGGACAGGGAGGTCACCCCTCCACTTT. It specifies CATSGTGRSPLHF.

The chain couples TRBV12-3 or TRBV12-4 to TRBJ1-1; D unclear. The V gene lost 6 bases and the J gene lost 1 base, with 12 bases spanning the gap. The CDR3 contains 14 residues. The CDR3 nucleotides read TGTGCCAGCAGCCGCCAGATCCAGAACACTGAAGCTTTCTTT. Its protein product is CASSRQIQNTEAFF.

This sequence joins TRBV29-1 and TRBJ2-1; D may correspond to TRBD1 or TRBD2 (5 bases each). The CDR3 runs 13 residues. Germline V gene sequence: CDR1 SQVTM, CDR2 ANQGSEA. Trimming removed 8 bases from V and 0 bases from J, with 11 bases in between. In nucleotides, the CDR3 is TGCAGCACTCGAGGGGACTCCTACAATGAGCAGTTCTTC. This gives the protein CSTRGDSYNEQFF.

The chain links TRBV5-4 to TRBJ2-1, with D unresolved. Looked up from germline, CDR1 is SGHNT and CDR2 is YYREEE (reference sequence). The CDR3 has 13 amino acids. V lost 4 bases and J lost 5, with 10 bases in between. DNA for the CDR3: TGTGCCAGCAGCCCCACCTTGAACAATGAGCAGTTCTTC. Translated, it gives CASSPTLNNEQFF. The whole variable domain, remainder taken from reference TRBV5-4 and TRBJ2-1, is ETGVTQSPTHLIKTRGQQVTLRCSSQSGHNTVSWYQQALGQGPQFIFQYYREEENGRGNFPPRFSGLQFPNYSSELNVNALELDDSALYLCASSPTLNNEQFFGPGTRLTVL.

This sequence joins TRBV30 and TRBJ1-1, with no clear D. V dropped 3 bases and J dropped 1 base, with 3 bases sitting between them. CDR3 length: 11 amino acids. Germline CDR1 GTSNPN, CDR2 SVGIG (reference sequence). The CDR3 nucleotides are TGTGCCTGGAGGAAGAACACTGAAGCTTTCTTT. It is translated as CAWRKNTEAFF. The variable domain in full, with the rest retrieved from reference TRBV30 and TRBJ1-1, is SQTIHQWPATLVQPVGSPLSLECTVEGTSNPNLYWYRQAAGRGLQLLFYSVGIGQISSEVPQNLSASRPQDRQFILSSKKLLLSDSGFYLCAWRKNTEAFFGQGTRLTVV.

CDR3 residues: CASSLTLAGLDGYTF. In DNA, the CDR3 is TGTGCCAGCAGCTTAACGTTGGCAGGGTTGGATGGCTACACCTTC. The chain employs TRBV7-3 and TRBJ1-2; tentative D call: TRBD1 (5 bases). Trimming shortened V by 0 bases and J by 6 bases, and 14 bases separated the two germline ends. The CDR3 covers 15 residues. Germline loops: CDR1 SGHTA, CDR2 FQGTGA.

The chain combines TRBV7-2 with TRBJ2-5, with unresolved D. The CDR3 spans 14 residues. The germline V gene encodes CDR1 SGHTA and CDR2 FQGNSA. Trimming removed 1 base from V and 4 bases from J, with 10 bases in between. DNA for the CDR3: TGTGCCAGCAGCTTAGGTCTCGCTCGAGAGACCCAGTACTTC. Translation gives CASSLGLARETQYF.

V and J are TRBV30 and TRBJ1-6; no clear D gene. Trimming left V 4 bases short and J 7 bases short, with 14 bases between. CDR1 is GTSNPN, CDR2 SVGIG, per germline (reference sequence). The CDR3 sequence is 14 residues long. This CDR3 reads CAWKQLEPNSPLHF. CDR3 DNA: TGTGCCTGGAAGCAGCTCGAACCCAATTCACCCCTCCACTTT.

The chain carries TRBV27 and TRBJ1-5; unclear D gene. Trimming took off 3 bases at V and 5 bases at J, with 14 bases between the two ends. The CDR3 covers 15 residues. CDR1 is MNHEY, CDR2 SMNVEV, per germline (reference sequence). The CDR3 reads CASSFGPTPDQPQHF. CDR3 nucleotides: TGTGCCAGCAGTTTCGGCCCAACACCGGATCAGCCCCAGCATTTT.

This clonotype appeared a single time. The chain links TRBV3-1 to TRBJ2-2; 7 bases match TRBD1. This CDR3 is built from 15 residues. The J segment lost 2 bases and the V segment lost 5 bases, leaving 5 bases of the junction unmatched. Germline V gene lookup returns CDR1 LGHDT and CDR2 YNNKEL (reference sequence). CDR3 region: CASSGGQSNTGELFF. The CDR3 nucleotides are TGTGCCAGCAGCGGGGGACAGAGTAACACCGGGGAGCTGTTTTTT. Drawing the rest from reference TRBV3-1 and TRBJ2-2, the complete variable domain is DTAVSQTPKYLVTQMGNDKSIKCEQNLGHDTMYWYKQDSKKFLKIMFSYNNKELIINETVPNRFSPKSPDKAHLNLHINSLELGDSAVYFCASSGGQSNTGELFFGEGSRLTVL.

The chain employs TRBV12-3 or TRBV12-4 and TRBJ2-5; D uncertain. The CDR3 consists of 14 residues. Between the trimmed V and J ends, which lost 5 bases and 5 bases, there was a span of 15 bases. The CDR3 loop reads CASSPRWLGETQYF. The CDR3 DNA sequence: TGTGCCAGCAGTCCCCGTTGGTTGGGGGAGACCCAGTACTTC.

The chain combines TRBV7-9 with TRBJ1-2, with TRBD1 matching over 8 bases. V lost 8 bases, J lost 4 bases, and 15 bases stayed unmatched. Germline values: CDR1 SEHNR, CDR2 FQNEAQ (reference sequence). The CDR3 is made up of 16 amino acids. The CDR3 DNA reads as TGTGCCAGCCGACGAGTCGGACAGGGACCATCCTATGGCTACACCTTC. Translating it yields CASRRVGQGPSYGYTF.

The chain uses TRBV6-1 and TRBJ2-5; possible D gene TRBD2, 5 bases. V gave up 4 bases and J gave up 4 bases, with 13 bases separating them. This CDR3 contains 14 residues. CDR1 MNHNS and CDR2 SASEGT come from the germline V gene. The CDR3 DNA reads TGTGCCAGCAGTGGCAGGAGGACCTTAGAGACCCAGTACTTC. Protein sequence: CASSGRRTLETQYF.

This clonotype has just one count. The chain joins TRBV18 to TRBJ1-2; the match to TRBD1 covers 7 bases. The V gene's germline CDR1 is KGHSH and CDR2 LQKENI. Trimming took 3 bases from V and 2 from J; bases not matched to a gene: 21. There are 20 residues in the CDR3. CDR3 sequence reads: CASSPETGTAIRAINYGYTF. In DNA, the CDR3 is TGTGCCAGCTCACCTGAGACCGGGACAGCAATTAGAGCAATAAACTATGGCTACACCTTC.

The rearrangement uses TRBV9 and TRBJ1-6; 9 nucleotides align to TRBD1. This CDR3 has 16 residues. Germline trimming cut 0 bases from V and 10 bases from J; bases unmatched to any gene: 8. Germline CDR1 reads SGDLS; CDR2 reads YYNGEE. The CDR3 nucleotides are TGTGCCAGCAGCGTAGACCTCGGGACAGGGAGATCACCCCTCCACTTT. This codes for CASSVDLGTGRSPLHF.

V and J are TRBV12-3 or TRBV12-4 and TRBJ1-6; 7 bases are shared with TRBD1. This CDR3 comprises 15 residues. V shed 3 bases and J 5 bases; nucleotides not matched to a gene: 4. CDR3 bases: TGTGCCAGCAGTTTGCTGCAGGGGGATAATTCACCCCTCCACTTT. It is translated as CASSLLQGDNSPLHF.

The chain carries TRBV29-1 and TRBJ1-2; the D is unclear. The CDR3 runs to 13 residues. Germline assignment: CDR1 SQVTM and CDR2 ANQGSEA. V was pared by 4 bases and J by 0 bases, with 9 bases between. CDR3 bases: TGCAGCGTTGCAGTGGGAACTAACTATGGCTACACCTTC. Translating it yields CSVAVGTNYGYTF.

V is TRBV7-9 and J is TRBJ1-1, with a tentative D call TRBD1 (5 bases). CDR3 length: 14 amino acids. The ends were cut back, 5 bases at V and 4 bases at J, with 14 bases in the middle. Germline V gives CDR1 SEHNR, CDR2 FQNEAQ (reference sequence). DNA of the CDR3: TGTGCCAGCAGCCCCGGGTCCGGGGGCACTGAAGCTTTCTTT. It is translated as CASSPGSGGTEAFF. The variable domain in full, completed from reference TRBV7-9 and TRBJ1-1, reads DTGVSQNPRHKITKRGQNVTFRCDPISEHNRLYWYRQTLGQGPEFLTYFQNEAQLEKSRLLSDRFSAERPKGSFSTLEIQRTEQGDSAMYLCASSPGSGGTEAFFGQGTRLTVV.

The genes are TRBV27 and TRBJ2-2, with TRBD1 as a possible D gene (6 bases). Germline V gives CDR1 MNHEY, CDR2 SMNVEV (reference sequence). This CDR3 has 14 residues. V lost 8 bases to trimming and J lost 6 bases, with 16 bases between them. The CDR3 reads CASRRTAPSGELFF. The CDR3 nucleotides are TGTGCCAGCCGAAGGACAGCACCCTCCGGGGAGCTGTTTTTT.

This sequence joins TRBV19 and TRBJ1-2; D is perhaps TRBD1 (6 bases). Germline CDR1 and CDR2: LNHDA and SQIVND (reference sequence). CDR3 length: 17 amino acids. V was trimmed by 3 bases and J by 0 bases, leaving 17 bases between them. CDR3 residues: CASSMPPMDSTNYGYTF. DNA for the CDR3: TGTGCCAGTAGTATGCCCCCAATGGACAGTACTAACTATGGCTACACCTTC.